The clone carrying this T cell receptor (beta chain) was recorded a few times. The antigen remains undetermined. Gene names follow the mouse nomenclature. The DNA ends 4 residues before the CDR3 does, and the rest of the CDR3 is filled in from the germline J gene. With 0 bases clipped from V and 5 bases from J, the junction kept 6 bases outside the gene matches. Germline CDR1 is NNHDY and CDR2 is SYVADS. The CDR3 length is 16 residues. Following extraction, RNA underwent reverse transcription to cDNA, which served as the sequencing template. Profiled with immunoSEQ multiplex PCR; TCRdb holds only in-frame clones, not every one. This sample carries more than 90,000 clones, none of them present only once. These data are taken from a study of CD8+ T cells in alopecia areata. Overall study findings and caveats: Affected scalp, especially in alopecia totalis/universalis, had a higher clonality than normal scalp did. Sequences from scalp samples also cover resident alphabeta T cells of normal skin. Mice showed clearer TCR sharing than patients did, a gap that was possibly HLA-related.

The sequenced material came from lesional skin. The clonotype was recovered from a C3H/HeJ mouse with alopecia areata. The mouse line has the MHC haplotype H2-k. The rearrangement uses TRBV13-3 and TRBJ2-1; TRBD1 aligns across 9 bases. The sequenced CDR3 bases are TGTGCCAGCAGTGATGCTGGGACAGGGTATGATGCT. Translating it yields CASSDAGTGYDA. The whole CDR3 protein reads CASSDAGTGYDAEQFF.